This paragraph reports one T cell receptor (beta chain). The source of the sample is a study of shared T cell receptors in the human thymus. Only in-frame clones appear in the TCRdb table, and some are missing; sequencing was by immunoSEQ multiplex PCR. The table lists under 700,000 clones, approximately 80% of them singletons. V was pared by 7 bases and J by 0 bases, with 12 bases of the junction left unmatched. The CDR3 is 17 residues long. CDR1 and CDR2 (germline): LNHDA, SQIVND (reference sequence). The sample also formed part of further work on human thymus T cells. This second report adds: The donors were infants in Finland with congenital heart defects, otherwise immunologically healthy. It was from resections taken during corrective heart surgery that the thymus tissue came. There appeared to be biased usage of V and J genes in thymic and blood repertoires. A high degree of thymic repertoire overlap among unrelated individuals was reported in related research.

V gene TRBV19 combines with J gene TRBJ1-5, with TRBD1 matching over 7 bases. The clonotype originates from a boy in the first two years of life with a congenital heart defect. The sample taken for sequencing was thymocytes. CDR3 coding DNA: TGTGCCAGTACTGGCAGGGGGGAACCATATAGCAATCAGCCCCAGCATTTT. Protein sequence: CASTGRGEPYSNQPQHF.